These 13 T cell receptor beta chains came from one sample sequenced in a study of shared clonotypes between healthy human individuals. The data were produced by immunoSEQ multiplex PCR, yet TCRdb's version contains in-frame clones alone and is incomplete. The sample contains hundreds of thousands of clones, roughly 95% of which appear only once. CD45RO-negative, CCR7-positively selected cells formed the naive CD8 fraction, excluding terminally differentiated effector memory CD45RA+ cells. The sample comprised naive CD8+ T cells sorted from blood. The receptors stem from a woman in her thirties in good health.

The V and J genes are TRBV28 and TRBJ2-1; tentatively, D is TRBD1 or TRBD2 (5 bases each). There are 16 residues in the CDR3. Germline loops: CDR1 MDHEN, CDR2 SYDVKM. The germline V and J ends were trimmed by 0 bases and 3 bases, with 12 bases remaining between them. CDR3 region: CASSLWTGTHYNEQFF. CDR3 coding DNA: TGTGCCAGCAGTTTATGGACCGGGACCCACTACAATGAGCAGTTCTTC.

The sample holds one count of this clone. The chain couples TRBV10-2 to TRBJ2-5; D not certain. The CDR3 covers 17 residues. Per germline, CDR1 WSHSY and CDR2 SAAADI. The V gene lost 3 bases and the J gene lost 1 base, with 18 bases spanning the gap. The chain's CDR3 is CASSEPNSDQLQETQYF. The DNA of the CDR3 is TGCGCCAGCAGTGAACCCAATTCGGATCAGCTCCAAGAGACCCAGTACTTC.

Comments on this clone: Other DNA sequences in this sample translate to the same CDR3. V usage is TRBV2 and J usage is TRBJ2-7; D uncertain. This CDR3 is built from 11 residues. V was shortened by 6 bases and J by 4 bases, with 7 bases between the two germline ends. The germline CDR1 and CDR2 sequences are SNHLY and FYNNEI. CDR3 amino acids: CASSASYEQYF. The CDR3 coding sequence is TGTGCCAGCAGCGCGTCATACGAGCAGTACTTC.

The V gene is TRBV27, the J gene TRBJ2-7; unclear D gene. V was pared by 6 bases and J by 0 bases, with 9 bases between. CDR1 MNHEY and CDR2 SMNVEV come from the germline V gene (reference sequence). The length of the CDR3 is 13 residues. CDR3 DNA sequence: TGTGCCAGCAGCGTAGGGTACTCCTACGAGCAGTACTTC. As protein: CASSVGYSYEQYF.

As to this clone: The identical CDR3 is also encoded by other nucleotide sequences in the sample. V gene TRBV4-1 combines with J gene TRBJ2-7; 8 positions match TRBD1. The V segment lost 0 bases and the J segment 4 bases; nucleotides outside the gene matches: 5. The CDR3 extends over 15 amino acids. Germline values: CDR1 MGHRA, CDR2 YSYEKL. The CDR3 reads CASSQDPGQGYEQYF. The CDR3 nucleotides are TGCGCCAGCAGCCAAGATCCTGGACAGGGATACGAGCAGTACTTC.

The chain joins TRBV4-1 to TRBJ2-7; 7 nucleotides agree with TRBD2. The CDR3 length is 15 residues. Germline CDR1 and CDR2: MGHRA and YSYEKL. V gave up 2 bases and J gave up 4 bases; unmatched junction bases: 8. The CDR3 here is CASSQSTSRPYEQYF. The CDR3 nucleotides are TGCGCCAGCAGCCAATCGACTAGCCGTCCTTACGAGCAGTACTTC.

The gene calls are TRBV6-5 and TRBJ2-7; TRBD2 might be the D (5 bases). The germline gives CDR1 MNHEY, CDR2 SVGAGI. The CDR3 is 14 residues long. V lost 2 bases to trimming and J lost 2 bases, with 10 bases between them. The CDR3 DNA sequence: TGTGCCAGCAGTTACGCGTCGGGGACCTACGAGCAGTACTTC. It encodes CASSYASGTYEQYF.

The table lists this clone with a few counts. V usage is TRBV6-5 and J usage is TRBJ1-1, with a weak D call TRBD1 (5 bases). The germline V gene encodes CDR1 MNHEY and CDR2 SVGAGI. The V end was cut by 3 bases, the J end by 3 bases, with 11 bases between. The CDR3 totals 14 residues. CDR3 sequence reads: CASSYSRADTEAFF. CDR3 nucleotide sequence: TGTGCCAGCAGTTATTCCAGGGCGGACACTGAAGCTTTCTTT.

The genes are TRBV10-2 and TRBJ1-5, with D uncertain. Trimming removed 1 base at V and 3 bases at J, with 10 bases between. The CDR3 is 15 residues long. Germline V gene data show CDR1 as WSHSY and CDR2 as SAAADI. The CDR3 DNA follows: TGCGCCAGCAGTGAGTTGGCCGGCGTCAATCAGCCCCAGCATTTT. As protein: CASSELAGVNQPQHF.

In nucleotides, the CDR3 is TGTGCCAGTAGTCTCGTTGCCGGGGCCTACGAGCAGTACTTC. Protein product: CASSLVAGAYEQYF. The chain couples TRBV19 to TRBJ2-7; a possible D gene is TRBD2 (5 bases). Germline V CDR1 and CDR2: LNHDA, SQIVND (reference sequence). V gave up 5 bases and J gave up 2 bases, with 13 bases separating them. The CDR3 totals 14 residues. The complete variable domain, with remaining parts taken from reference TRBV19 and TRBJ2-7, reads DGGITQSPKYLFRKEGQNVTLSCEQNLNHDAMYWYRQDPGQGLRLIYYSQIVNDFQKGDIAEGYSVSREKKESFPLTVTSAQKNPTAFYLCASSLVAGAYEQYFGPGTRLTVT.

The rearrangement uses TRBV19 and TRBJ2-3; 8 bases fit TRBD2. V dropped 3 bases and J dropped 4; count of bases not matched to a gene: 9. CDR1 LNHDA and CDR2 SQIVND come from the germline V gene (reference sequence). The CDR3 is 16 residues long. The CDR3 DNA reads as TGTGCCAGTAGTATGTGGGGCGGGAGGTTTTCAGATACGCAGTATTTT. The encoded protein is CASSMWGGRFSDTQYF. The variable domain in full, with the rest retrieved from reference TRBV19 and TRBJ2-3, is DGGITQSPKYLFRKEGQNVTLSCEQNLNHDAMYWYRQDPGQGLRLIYYSQIVNDFQKGDIAEGYSVSREKKESFPLTVTSAQKNPTAFYLCASSMWGGRFSDTQYFGPGTRLTVL.

The chain employs TRBV9 and TRBJ2-7; D perhaps matches TRBD2 (6 bases). CDR3 size: 16 residues. Per germline, CDR1 SGDLS and CDR2 YYNGEE. V was trimmed by 4 bases and J by 0 bases, leaving 17 bases between them. CDR3 residues: CASSPQGGGASYEQYF. The CDR3 region has the DNA TGTGCCAGCAGCCCCCAGGGTGGCGGGGCCTCCTACGAGCAGTACTTC. Full variable domain (rest looked up from reference TRBV9 and TRBJ2-7): DSGVTQTPKHLITATGQRVTLRCSPRSGDLSVYWYQQSLDQGLQFLIQYYNGEERAKGNILERFSAQQFPDLHSELNLSSLELGDSALYFCASSPQGGGASYEQYFGPGTRLTVT.

The J gene is TRBJ2-7, the V gene TRBV5-4; D gene unclear. Germline loops: CDR1 SGHNT, CDR2 YYREEE (reference sequence). The CDR3 consists of 13 residues. With 0 bases removed from V and 7 bases from J, the gap between germline ends came to 11 bases. The CDR3 is CASSLGANTEQYF. The CDR3 DNA reads as TGTGCCAGCAGCTTGGGTGCGAACACTGAGCAGTACTTC. Complete variable domain (other parts from reference TRBV5-4 and TRBJ2-7): ETGVTQSPTHLIKTRGQQVTLRCSSQSGHNTVSWYQQALGQGPQFIFQYYREEENGRGNFPPRFSGLQFPNYSSELNVNALELDDSALYLCASSLGANTEQYFGPGTRLTVT.